A selection of T cell receptor beta chains follows, all from one sample in a study of blood T cell repertoires in COVID-19. Measured with immunoSEQ multiplex PCR; TCRdb has only the in-frame clones, and not every one. The sample includes tens of thousands of clones, 80% to 85% of them seen just once. Sequenced sample: peripheral blood. The receptors derive from a man at least 80 years old with COVID-19, enrolled during active disease. The CDR3 runs from the conserved cysteine through the conserved F or W. A D gene is named only where the DNA matches it firmly. Size is omitted from some rows. Given values are once, few, many or a class for expanded clones.

-	TRBJ1-3	TRBV6-5	-	CASSPRRGGNTIYF	TGTGCCAGCTCCCCCCGTAGGGGTGGAAACACCATATATTTT
-	TRBJ1-3	TRBV21-1	-	CASSKEWAGSGNTIYF	TGTGCCAGCAGCAAAGAGTGGGCGGGCTCTGGAAACACCATATATTTT
-	TRBJ2-1	TRBV4-3	TRBD2	CASSQGSRGGIQFF	TGCGCCAGCAGCCAAGGGTCGCGGGGGGGCATCCAGTTCTTC
-	TRBJ1-2	TRBV10-3	TRBD1	CASPEGQEPNYGYTF	TGTGCCTCCCCAGAAGGACAGGAACCTAACTATGGCTACACCTTC
-	TRBJ1-2	TRBV9	-	CASSAGGPNYGYTF	TGTGCCAGCAGCGCCGGAGGACCGAACTATGGCTACACCTTC
-	TRBJ2-5	TRBV27	-	CASSPPGTNLRPQETQYF	TGTGCCAGCAGTCCCCCCGGGACAAATCTCAGGCCCCAAGAGACCCAGTACTTC
-	TRBJ2-7	TRBV5-1	-	CASSSLGRAAYEQYF	TGCGCCAGCAGCTCACTTGGCAGGGCGGCCTACGAGCAGTACTTC
once	TRBJ1-1	TRBV19	-	CASSIGQTNTEAFF	TGTGCCAGTAGTATAGGGCAAACGAACACTGAAGCTTTCTTT
-	TRBJ2-5	TRBV20-1	-	CSADNQETQYF	TGCAGTGCCGACAACCAAGAGACCCAGTACTTC
-	TRBJ1-3	TRBV30	-	CAWSYRGELTANTIYF	TGTGCCTGGAGTTATCGGGGGGAGTTGACTGCGAACACCATATATTTT
-	TRBJ1-1	TRBV6-2/TRBV6-3	-	CASSLRGWENTEAFF	TGTGCCAGCAGCCTACGGGGATGGGAGAACACTGAAGCTTTCTTT
-	TRBJ2-1	TRBV7-3	TRBD2	CASSLTRGGAAYNEQFF	TGTGCCAGCAGCTTAACACGCGGGGGGGCTGCCTACAATGAGCAGTTCTTC
-	TRBJ1-4	TRBV15	-	CATSRGREEKLFF	TGTGCCACCAGCAGAGGGAGGGAGGAAAAACTGTTTTTT
once	TRBJ1-1	TRBV7-9	-	CASREGPYDTEAFF	TGTGCCAGCAGGGAGGGACCTTATGACACTGAAGCTTTCTTT
-	TRBJ2-1	TRBV27	TRBD2	CASRASGLAFQGYNEQFF	TGTGCCAGCAGGGCCTCGGGACTAGCGTTCCAGGGGTACAATGAGCAGTTCTTC
-	TRBJ1-1	TRBV29-1	-	CSAWDGGQGAFF	TGCAGCGCCTGGGACGGAGGGCAAGGAGCTTTCTTT
-	TRBJ2-3	TRBV7-2	-	CASSLEGPGDTQYF	TGTGCCAGCAGCTTAGAGGGCCCGGGGGATACGCAGTATTTT
-	TRBJ1-5	TRBV18	TRBD1	CASSPQGDQPQHF	TGTGCCAGCTCACCCCAGGGGGACCAGCCCCAGCATTTT
-	TRBJ2-7	TRBV5-5	TRBD2	CASSLVGLAGGRYEQYF	TGTGCCAGCAGCTTGGTGGGACTAGCGGGGGGTCGGTACGAGCAGTACTTC
-	TRBJ1-5	TRBV5-6	-	CASSLSPNQPQHF	TGTGCCAGCAGTCTATCCCCCAATCAGCCCCAGCATTTT
-	TRBJ1-1	TRBV30	-	CAKGRLRGNTEAFF	TGTGCCAAGGGGCGGTTACGTGGGAACACTGAAGCTTTCTTT
-	TRBJ1-1	TRBV28	-	CASSLRESSTEAFF	TGTGCCAGCAGCCTCAGGGAATCCAGCACTGAAGCTTTCTTT